This T cell receptor (beta chain) was documented in a study of blood T cell repertoires in COVID-19. The protocol was immunoSEQ multiplex PCR, while the TCRdb copy is restricted to in-frame clones and leaves out a portion. The repertoire holds approximately 96,000 clones, with about 87% as singletons. V lost 5 bases, J lost 8 bases, and 6 bases stayed unmatched. The CDR3 contains 13 residues. CDR1 MNHEY and CDR2 SMNVEV come from the germline V gene (reference sequence). Input material: peripheral blood. This clonotype originated in a human donor with COVID-19, enrolled during active disease. The donor label of this sample is uncertain. The chain is built from TRBV27 and TRBJ1-2; 9 positions agree with TRBD1. The CDR3 reads CASSRGTGRGYTF. CDR3 sequence (DNA): TGTGCCAGCAGTCGAGGGACAGGGCGAGGCTACACCTTC.